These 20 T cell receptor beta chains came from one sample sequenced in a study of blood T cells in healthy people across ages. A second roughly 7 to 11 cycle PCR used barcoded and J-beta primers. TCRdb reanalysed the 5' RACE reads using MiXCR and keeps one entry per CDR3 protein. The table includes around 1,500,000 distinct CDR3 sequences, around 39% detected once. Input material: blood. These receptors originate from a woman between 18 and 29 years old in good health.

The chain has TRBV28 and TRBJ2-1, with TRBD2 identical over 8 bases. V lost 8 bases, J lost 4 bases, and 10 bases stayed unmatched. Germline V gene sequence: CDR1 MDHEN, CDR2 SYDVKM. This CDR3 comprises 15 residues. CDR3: CASRRGSGDYNEQFF. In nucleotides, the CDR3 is TGTGCCAGCCGTCGGGGTAGCGGGGATTACAATGAGCAGTTCTTC.

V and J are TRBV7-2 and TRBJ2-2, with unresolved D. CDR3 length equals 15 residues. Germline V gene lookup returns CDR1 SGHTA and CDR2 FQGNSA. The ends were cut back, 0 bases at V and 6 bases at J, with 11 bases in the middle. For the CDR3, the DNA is TGTGCCAGCAGCTTAGCGGGTCCTTTGCCCGGGGAGCTGTTTTTT. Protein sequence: CASSLAGPLPGELFF.

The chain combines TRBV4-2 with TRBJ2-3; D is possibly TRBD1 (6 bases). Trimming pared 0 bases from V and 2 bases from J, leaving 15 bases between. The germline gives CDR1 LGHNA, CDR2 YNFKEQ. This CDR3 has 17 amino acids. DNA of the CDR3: TGTGCCAGCAGCCAAGAGGGGGCGGCGTTTAACACAGATACGCAGTATTTT. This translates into CASSQEGAAFNTDTQYF.

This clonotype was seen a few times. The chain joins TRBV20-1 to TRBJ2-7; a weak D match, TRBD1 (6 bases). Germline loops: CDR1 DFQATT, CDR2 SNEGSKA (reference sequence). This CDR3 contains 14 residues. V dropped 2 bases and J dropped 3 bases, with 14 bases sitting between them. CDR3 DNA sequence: TGCAGTGCTAGAAAAGCCGGGACAAACTACGAGCAGTACTTC. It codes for CSARKAGTNYEQYF.

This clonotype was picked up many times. CDR3 residues: CASSPGGGDYGYTF. CDR3 sequence (DNA): TGTGCCAGCAGCCCCGGAGGGGGAGACTATGGCTACACCTTC. The genes are TRBV11-2 and TRBJ1-2; tentatively, D is TRBD1 (6 bases). Per germline, CDR1 SGHAT and CDR2 FQNNGV. CDR3 length: 14 amino acids. V was pared by 5 bases and J by 3 bases, with 13 bases between.

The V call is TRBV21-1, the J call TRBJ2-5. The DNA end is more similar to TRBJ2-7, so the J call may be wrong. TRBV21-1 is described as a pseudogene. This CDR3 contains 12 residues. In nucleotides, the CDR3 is TGTGCCAGCAGCAAAGCGCTCTACGAGCAGTACTTC. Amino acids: CASSKALYEQYF.

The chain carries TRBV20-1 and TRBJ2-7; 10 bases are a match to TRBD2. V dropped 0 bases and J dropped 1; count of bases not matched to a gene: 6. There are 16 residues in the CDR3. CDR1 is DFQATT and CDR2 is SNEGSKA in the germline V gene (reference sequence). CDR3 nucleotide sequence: TGCAGTGCTAGAGATCCGGGACTAGCGCCTTCCTACGAGCAGTACTTC. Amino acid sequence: CSARDPGLAPSYEQYF.

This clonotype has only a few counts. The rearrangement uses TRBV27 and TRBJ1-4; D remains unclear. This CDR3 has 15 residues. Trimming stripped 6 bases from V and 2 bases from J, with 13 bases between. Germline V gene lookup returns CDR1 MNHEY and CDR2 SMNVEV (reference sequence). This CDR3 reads CASSKRAATNEKLFF. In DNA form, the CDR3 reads TGTGCCAGCAGCAAACGGGCTGCGACTAATGAAAAACTGTTTTTT.

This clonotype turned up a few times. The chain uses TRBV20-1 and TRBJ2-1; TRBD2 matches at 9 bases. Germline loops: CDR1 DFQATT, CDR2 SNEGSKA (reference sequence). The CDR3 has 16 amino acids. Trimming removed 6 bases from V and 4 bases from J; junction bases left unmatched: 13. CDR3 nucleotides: TGCAGTGCAACCAACCCGGGGACTAGCCCGTACAATGAGCAGTTCTTC. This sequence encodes CSATNPGTSPYNEQFF.

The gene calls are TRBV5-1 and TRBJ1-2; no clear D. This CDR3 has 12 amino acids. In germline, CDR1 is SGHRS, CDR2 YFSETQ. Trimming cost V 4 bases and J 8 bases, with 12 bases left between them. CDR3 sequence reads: CASSTNTGGYTF. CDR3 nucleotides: TGCGCCAGCAGCACTAACACCGGGGGCTACACCTTC.

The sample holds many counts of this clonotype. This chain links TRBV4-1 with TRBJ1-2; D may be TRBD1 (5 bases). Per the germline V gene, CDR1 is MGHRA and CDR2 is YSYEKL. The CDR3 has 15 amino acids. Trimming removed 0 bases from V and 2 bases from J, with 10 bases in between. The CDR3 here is CASSQDDAGNYGYTF. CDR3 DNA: TGCGCCAGCAGCCAAGATGACGCAGGGAACTATGGCTACACCTTC.

The CDR3, as DNA: TGTGCCAGCAGGGACTCCTTCTTGGAGTATTTT. Translation: CASRDSFLEYF. The gene calls are TRBV12-3 or TRBV12-4 and TRBJ2-3; D is possibly TRBD2 (5 bases). The CDR3 loop spans 11 amino acids. V lost 6 bases to trimming and J lost 13 bases, with 14 bases between them.

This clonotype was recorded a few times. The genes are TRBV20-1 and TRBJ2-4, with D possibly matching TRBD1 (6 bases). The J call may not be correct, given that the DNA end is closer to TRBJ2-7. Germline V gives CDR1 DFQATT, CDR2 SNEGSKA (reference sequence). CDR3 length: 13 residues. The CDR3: CSGRDIPGREQYF. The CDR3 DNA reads TGCAGTGGTAGGGACATCCCGGGACGCGAGCAGTACTTC.

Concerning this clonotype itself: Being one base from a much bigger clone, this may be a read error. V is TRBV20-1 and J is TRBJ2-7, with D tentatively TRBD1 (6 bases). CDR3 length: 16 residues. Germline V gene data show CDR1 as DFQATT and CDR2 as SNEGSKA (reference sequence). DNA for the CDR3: TGCAGTACTAGAGATTTGGGGGCGGTTGTCCCCTACGAGCAGTACTTC. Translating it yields CSTRDLGAVVPYEQYF.

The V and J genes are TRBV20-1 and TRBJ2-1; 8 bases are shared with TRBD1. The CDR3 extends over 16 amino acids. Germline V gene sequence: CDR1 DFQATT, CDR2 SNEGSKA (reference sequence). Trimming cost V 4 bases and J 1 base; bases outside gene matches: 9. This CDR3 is CSATPPTGDSYNEQFF. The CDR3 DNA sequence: TGCAGTGCTACTCCCCCGACAGGGGATTCCTACAATGAGCAGTTCTTC.

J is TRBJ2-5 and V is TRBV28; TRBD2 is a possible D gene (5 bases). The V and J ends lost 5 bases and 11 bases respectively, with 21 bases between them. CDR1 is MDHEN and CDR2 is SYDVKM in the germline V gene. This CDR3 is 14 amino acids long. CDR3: CASSHKGWPREQYF. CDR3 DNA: TGTGCCAGCAGTCATAAGGGCTGGCCGAGGGAGCAGTACTTC.

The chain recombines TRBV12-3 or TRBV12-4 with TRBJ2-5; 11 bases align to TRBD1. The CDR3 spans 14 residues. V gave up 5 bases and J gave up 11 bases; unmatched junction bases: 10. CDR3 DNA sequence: TGTGCCAGCAGTCCGGACAGGGGGCTTGGTGAGCAGTACTTC. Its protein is CASSPDRGLGEQYF.

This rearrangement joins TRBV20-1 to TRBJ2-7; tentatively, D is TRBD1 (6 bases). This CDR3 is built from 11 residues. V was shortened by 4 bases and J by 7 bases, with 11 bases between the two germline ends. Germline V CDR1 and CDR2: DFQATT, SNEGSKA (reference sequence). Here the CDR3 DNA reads TGCAGTGCTACGCGAGGGGGAGAGCAGTACTTC. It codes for CSATRGGEQYF.

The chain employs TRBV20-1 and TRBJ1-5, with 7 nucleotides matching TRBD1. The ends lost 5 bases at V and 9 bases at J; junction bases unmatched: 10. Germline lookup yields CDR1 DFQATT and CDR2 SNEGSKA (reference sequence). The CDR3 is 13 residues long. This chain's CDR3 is CSASRQGDSPQHF. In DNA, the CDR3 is TGCAGTGCTTCGCGACAGGGTGACTCGCCCCAGCATTTT.

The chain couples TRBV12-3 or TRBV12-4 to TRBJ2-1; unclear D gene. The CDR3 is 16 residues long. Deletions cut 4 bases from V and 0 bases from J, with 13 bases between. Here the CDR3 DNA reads TGTGCCAGCAGTTCACTTACTTCGAGCTCCTACAATGAGCAGTTCTTC. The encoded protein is CASSSLTSSSYNEQFF.